This T cell receptor (beta chain) was profiled in a study of Ad26.COV2.S vaccination and SARS-CoV-2 variants. General study findings and limits: The study found similar non-spike TCR breadth in vaccine and placebo recipients.

Using immunoSEQ multiplex PCR, the repertoire was profiled, and TCRdb retains in-frame clones only, with some absent. The data contain approximately 480,000 clones, around nine tenths of them singletons. The treatment denotes: roughly 19 received Ad26.COV2.S at low or high dose, single or two shots; about 5 received placebo; per-sample allocation not given. The samples were gathered on day 63 after the first injection of vaccine or placebo. The shot given was an Ad26 vector that makes Wuhan-strain SARS-CoV-2 spike. In the case of this clone: Its cognate antigen is unknown.

The CDR3 sequence is 14 residues long. Germline CDR1 MRHNA, CDR2 SNTAGT. Trimming stripped 6 bases from V and 0 bases from J, with 6 bases between. This rearrangement joins TRBV6-4 to TRBJ2-6; D not certain. The specimen comprised peripheral blood, sampled in a trial of Ad26.COV2.S vaccine versus placebo. The clonotype was recovered from a person between 18 and 59 years old who received the Ad26.COV2.S COVID-19 vaccine or a placebo. CDR3: CASSPNSGANVLTF. In DNA form, the CDR3 reads TGTGCCAGCAGCCCTAACTCTGGGGCCAACGTCCTGACTTTC.